This T cell receptor (beta chain) was sequenced in a study of shared clonotypes between healthy human individuals. The overall study: Researchers drew samples from two women and three men aged 18 to 49. Study-wide findings and caveats: Incomplete sequencing of sorted subsets was indicated by rarefaction despite large depth.

Some clones are missing from TCRdb's copy, which holds only in-frame ones; the method was immunoSEQ multiplex PCR. The sample includes under 2,500,000 clones, about 94% seen only once; the top ten take roughly 0.13%. This CDR3 spans 15 amino acids. Germline-derived CDR1 and CDR2 are MNHNS and SASEGT. With 7 bases clipped from V and 2 bases from J, the junction kept 8 bases outside the gene matches. As for this clone: Its antigen remains unidentified.

Donors, healthy HIV-negative adults, lacked recent acute infections or vaccinations. Sequencing was carried out using naive CD4+ T cells sorted from blood. Described subset: CD45RA+ positively selected. V and J are TRBV6-1 and TRBJ2-3; 8 bases fit TRBD1. The TCR sequence derives from a man between 18 and 29 years old in good health. The CDR3 coding sequence is TGTGCCAGCACTCGTTGGACAGGGAACACAGATACGCAGTATTTT. Its translation is CASTRWTGNTDTQYF.